One and the same sample provided the 15 T cell receptor beta chains below, sequenced in a study of blood T cells in healthy people across ages. Together with a sample-barcoded 5' primer, a J-beta primer mix was included in a second PCR lasting roughly 6 to 12 cycles. TCRdb passed the 5' RACE reads through MiXCR, listing each CDR3 protein once. The data hold over a million distinct CDR3 sequences, with 35% to 55% observed a single time. Sequenced: blood. Every receptor here comes from a woman aged 60-75 years in good health.

The table lists this clonotype with a few counts. The chain recombines TRBV27 with TRBJ2-7; D is unclear. CDR1 and CDR2 from the germline V gene are MNHEY and SMNVEV (reference sequence). The V and J ends lost 3 bases and 1 base respectively, with 13 bases between them. This CDR3 comprises 15 residues. CDR3: CASSLTERGSYEQYF. The DNA of the CDR3 is TGTGCCAGCAGTTTGACGGAGCGAGGATCCTACGAGCAGTACTTC.

The rearrangement links TRBV27 to TRBJ2-3; D is uncertain. Germline assignment: CDR1 MNHEY and CDR2 SMNVEV (reference sequence). CDR3 length equals 14 residues. Trimming took 7 bases from V and 2 from J, leaving 13 bases between them. The CDR3 spells CASKIGTTTDTQYF. For the CDR3, the DNA is TGTGCCAGCAAAATCGGCACAACCACAGATACGCAGTATTTT.

This clonotype turned up a few times. The chain carries TRBV5-1 and TRBJ2-5, with D maybe TRBD2 (5 bases). The V gene lost 0 bases and the J gene lost 5 bases, with 11 bases spanning the gap. This CDR3 is built from 14 residues. CDR1 is SGHRS, CDR2 YFSETQ, per germline. The CDR3 coding sequence is TGCGCCAGCAGCTTGGGAGGGATCCGGGAGACCCAGTACTTC. Amino acid sequence: CASSLGGIRETQYF.

The V gene is TRBV29-1, the J gene TRBJ2-7; 7 positions match TRBD2. Germline lookup yields CDR1 SQVTM and CDR2 ANQGSEA. The CDR3 is made up of 15 amino acids. V trimming: 4 bases; J trimming: 0 bases; junction bases outside the gene matches: 9. The CDR3 DNA sequence: TGCAGCGTTGTCGGGCTAGCGGAAAGCTCCTACGAGCAGTACTTC. Amino acids: CSVVGLAESSYEQYF.

V is TRBV21-1 and J is TRBJ2-3; TRBD1, as called in the table, went unchecked against the DNA. TRBV21-1 corresponds to a pseudogene. CDR3 length: 13 amino acids. As DNA, the CDR3 is TGTGCCAGTAGAGACAGGTGCACAGATACGCAGTATTTT. Protein sequence: CASRDRCTDTQYF.

The J gene is TRBJ2-5, the V gene TRBV11-2; 9 bases are shared with TRBD1. The CDR3 loop spans 15 amino acids. V dropped 1 base and J dropped 2; count of bases not matched to a gene: 2. CDR1 and CDR2 (germline): SGHAT, FQNNGV. The CDR3 loop is CASSLAGQGQETQYF. Here the CDR3 DNA reads TGTGCCAGCAGCTTAGCGGGACAGGGACAAGAGACCCAGTACTTC.

The rearrangement links TRBV12-3 or TRBV12-4 to TRBJ1-5; D gene uncertain. This CDR3 is built from 13 residues. V shed 1 base and J shed 5 bases, with 6 bases lying between them. The CDR3 region has the DNA TGTGCCAGCAGTTTAGAGGTTTATCAGCCCCAGCATTTT. Translating gives CASSLEVYQPQHF.

The chain carries TRBV7-9 and TRBJ1-1; D might be TRBD1 (6 bases). Germline V gene data show CDR1 as SEHNR and CDR2 as FQNEAQ (reference sequence). This CDR3 is 14 amino acids long. V lost 2 bases, J lost 6 bases, and 13 bases lay in between. CDR3 DNA sequence: TGTGCCAGCAGCTTAACAGGGAACGTGCCTGAAGCTTTCTTT. Translating it yields CASSLTGNVPEAFF.

The chain links TRBV7-7 to TRBJ2-5, with 11 bases matching TRBD2. CDR1 is SSHAT, CDR2 FNYEAQ, per germline (reference sequence). The CDR3 length is 16 residues. After removal of 4 bases from V and 1 base from J, the junction contained 5 bases not matched to a gene. CDR3 DNA: TGTGCCAGCAGCTCACTAGCGGGAGCGGGCCAAGAGACCCAGTACTTC. Amino acid sequence: CASSSLAGAGQETQYF.

V gene TRBV5-1 combines with J gene TRBJ2-7; D might be TRBD1 (6 bases). Germline V gene lookup returns CDR1 SGHRS and CDR2 YFSETQ. The CDR3 has 15 amino acids. V was clipped by 9 bases and J by 6 bases, with 25 bases between them. The CDR3 protein is CATALTGPRDREQYF. CDR3 bases: TGCGCCACCGCGCTGACAGGCCCTCGGGATCGCGAGCAGTACTTC. Looking up the rest from reference TRBV5-1 and TRBJ2-7 gives the full variable domain: KAGVTQTPRYLIKTRGQQVTLSCSPISGHRSVSWYQQTPGQGLQFLFEYFSETQRNKGNFPGRFSGRQFSNSRSEMNVSTLELGDSALYLCATALTGPRDREQYFGPGTRLTVT.

The chain employs TRBV5-1 and TRBJ2-7; 9 bases line up with TRBD1. Trimming at V came to 4 bases and at J to 4 bases, leaving 9 bases not matched to a gene. Germline V gene data show CDR1 as SGHRS and CDR2 as YFSETQ. The CDR3 has 15 amino acids. DNA of the CDR3: TGCGCCAGCAGCGCCGGGACAGGGATGGGGTACGAGCAGTACTTC. Translated, it gives CASSAGTGMGYEQYF.

The chain uses TRBV20-1 and TRBJ1-2; 8 bases are shared with TRBD1. Per germline, CDR1 DFQATT and CDR2 SNEGSKA (reference sequence). The V and J ends lost 3 bases and 7 bases, in that order; junction bases with no gene match: 4. CDR3 size: 12 residues. CDR3 coding DNA: TGCAGTGCTAGCGGACAGGGATCTGGCTACACCTTC. This encodes CSASGQGSGYTF.

This chain connects TRBV12-3 or TRBV12-4 to TRBJ1-1; D is unresolved. The CDR3 is 12 residues long. The V and J ends lost 4 bases and 7 bases respectively, with 10 bases between them. The CDR3 loop reads CASSYGRCEAFF. In DNA, the CDR3 is TGTGCCAGCAGTTACGGGAGGTGTGAAGCTTTCTTT.

In its sample, this clonotype was seen a few times. This chain links TRBV7-9 with TRBJ2-7; D might be TRBD1 (6 bases). The CDR3 has 13 amino acids. Germline CDR1 is SEHNR and CDR2 is FQNEAQ (reference sequence). V lost 7 bases and J 6 bases, leaving 16 bases between the germline ends. DNA for the CDR3: TGTGCCAGCAACCTTATGACAGGCGGCGAGCAGTACTTC. Amino acid sequence: CASNLMTGGEQYF.

This clonotype came up many times. The V gene is TRBV29-1, the J gene TRBJ2-7; possibly TRBD2 for D (6 bases). The CDR3 consists of 13 residues. The V end lost 7 bases, the J end lost 4 bases, and 17 bases lay between the germline ends. Germline assignment: CDR1 SQVTM and CDR2 ANQGSEA. The CDR3 loop reads CSARDSTEYEQYF. As DNA, the CDR3 is TGCAGCGCCCGGGACTCTACAGAATACGAGCAGTACTTC.